One and the same sample provided the 21 T cell receptor beta chains below, sequenced in a study of T-cell reconstitution after alpha-beta-depleted transplantation in children. The library targeted TCRbeta and was prepared with unique molecular identifiers. TCRdb re-called the PCR reads with MiXCR, one entry per CDR3 protein. The table shows around 300,000 distinct CDR3 sequences, with 11% occurring only once. The input for sequencing was peripheral blood, taken 180 days after TCRalphabeta/CD19-depleted stem cell transplant. These receptors originate from a male patient between 2 and 9 years old who had a stem cell transplant for chronic granulomatous disease, so the T cells may come from the graft donor.

This clonotype was seen at least ten times. The genes are TRBV5-1 and TRBJ2-5; TRBD2 aligns across 16 bases. The CDR3 contains 18 residues. V dropped 0 bases and J dropped 5; count of bases not matched to a gene: 7. In germline, CDR1 is SGHRS, CDR2 YFSETQ. CDR3 amino acids: CASSLAGTSGRAIETQYF. CDR3 nucleotide sequence: TGCGCCAGCAGCTTGGCCGGGACTAGCGGGAGGGCCATCGAGACCCAGTACTTC.

In this sample, this clonotype turned up many times. The genes are TRBV9 and TRBJ2-7; 10 positions agree with TRBD1. The CDR3 totals 14 residues. Germline values: CDR1 SGDLS, CDR2 YYNGEE. After removal of 2 bases from V and 7 bases from J, the junction contained 6 bases not matched to a gene. The CDR3 sequence is CASSVGTGDREQYF. CDR3 nucleotides: TGTGCCAGCAGCGTCGGGACAGGGGATAGGGAGCAGTACTTC.

This clonotype was seen repeatedly, ten times or more. The chain joins TRBV7-8 to TRBJ2-1, with a possible D match to TRBD2 (5 bases). Trimming took 8 bases from V and 0 from J, leaving 17 bases between them. The CDR3 has 16 residues. CDR1 SGHVS and CDR2 FQNEAQ come from the germline V gene. CDR3 bases: TGTGCCAGCGCGGGCCACGTTGGAAGCTCCTACAATGAGCAGTTCTTC. Protein product: CASAGHVGSSYNEQFF.

This clonotype was picked up many times. The chain recombines TRBV28 with TRBJ1-4; D may be TRBD1 (5 bases). The V and J ends lost 1 base and 7 bases respectively, with 10 bases between them. Germline CDR1 is MDHEN and CDR2 is SYDVKM. This CDR3 region has 14 residues. The CDR3 DNA is TGTGCCAGCAGTTTATATCGCAGGGTTGAAAAACTGTTTTTT. Translation: CASSLYRRVEKLFF.

This clonotype was seen at least ten times. The rearrangement links TRBV9 to TRBJ2-3; TRBD1 is a possible D gene (6 bases). The CDR3 has 15 amino acids. Trimming took off 4 bases at V and 2 bases at J, with 14 bases between the two ends. Germline values: CDR1 SGDLS, CDR2 YYNGEE. The CDR3 spells CASSYPGHYTDTQYF. CDR3 DNA: TGTGCCAGCAGCTATCCGGGACACTACACAGATACGCAGTATTTT.

This clonotype was observed many times. V usage is TRBV4-3 and J usage is TRBJ1-6; D is unclear. Germline CDR1 LGHNA, CDR2 YSLEER. The CDR3 spans 15 residues. Between the trimmed V and J ends, which lost 0 bases and 7 bases, there was a span of 10 bases. This chain's CDR3 is CASSQDYSGNSPLHF. For the CDR3, the DNA is TGCGCCAGCAGCCAAGATTATTCAGGCAATTCACCCCTCCACTTT.

The table lists this clonotype with many counts. The rearrangement uses TRBV4-1 and TRBJ2-2; maybe TRBD2 (6 bases). CDR1 is MGHRA, CDR2 YSYEKL, per germline. The length of the CDR3 is 15 residues. Trimming removed 1 base from V and 4 bases from J, with 10 bases in between. CDR3 sequence (DNA): TGCGCCAGCAGCCAAGGCCTGGGGGGCACCGGGGAGCTGTTTTTT. It encodes CASSQGLGGTGELFF.

This clonotype was counted ten times or more. V usage is TRBV6-5 and J usage is TRBJ2-7, with TRBD1 matching 9 bases. The ends lost 6 bases at V and 2 bases at J; junction bases unmatched: 17. CDR1 MNHEY and CDR2 SVGAGI come from the germline V gene. There are 18 residues in the CDR3. DNA of the CDR3: TGTGCCAGCAGCTCCCGGGACAGGGTTTTCTCGGGAACCTACGAGCAGTACTTC. It translates to CASSSRDRVFSGTYEQYF.

This clonotype came up many times. CDR3 bases: TGTGCCAGCAGTTACGCCGGGACAGGGAGCTACGAGCAGTACTTC. This encodes CASSYAGTGSYEQYF. The genes are TRBV6-5 and TRBJ2-7; 9 nucleotides agree with TRBD1. V was clipped by 2 bases and J by 3 bases; unmatched bases: 5. The V gene's germline CDR1 is MNHEY and CDR2 SVGAGI. There are 15 residues in the CDR3.

The chain employs TRBV11-3 and TRBJ2-1; D is uncertain. Germline CDR1 reads SGHNT; CDR2 reads YENEEA. The CDR3 is 12 residues long. Trimming removed 3 bases at V and 9 bases at J, with 9 bases between. CDR3 in amino acids: CASSFAPTEQFF. The CDR3 DNA sequence: TGTGCCAGCAGCTTCGCCCCCACTGAGCAGTTCTTC.

This clonotype was detected many times. The chain carries TRBV20-1 and TRBJ2-1, with D perhaps matching TRBD2 (7 bases). Trimming pared 0 bases from V and 4 bases from J, leaving 19 bases between. Germline CDR1 and CDR2: DFQATT and SNEGSKA (reference sequence). This CDR3 is 17 amino acids long. CDR3 amino acids: CSARDFWGGAGYNEQFF. In DNA, the CDR3 is TGCAGTGCTAGAGACTTTTGGGGGGGGGCTGGATACAATGAGCAGTTCTTC.

This clonotype was picked up many times. CDR3 in DNA: TGTGCCAGCAGCCAAATACCTCAGTCGAACACTGAAGCTTTCTTT. It encodes CASSQIPQSNTEAFF. The chain joins TRBV3-1 to TRBJ1-1; D unresolved. Trimming took 2 bases from V and 1 from J, leaving 11 bases between them. The germline CDR1 and CDR2 sequences are LGHDT and YNNKEL (reference sequence). The CDR3 spans 15 residues.

This sequence joins TRBV18 and TRBJ1-2, with D possibly matching TRBD1 (5 bases). CDR1 KGHSH and CDR2 LQKENI come from the germline V gene. V lost 5 bases and J 2 bases, leaving 12 bases between the germline ends. The CDR3 is made up of 14 amino acids. Written as DNA, the CDR3 is TGTGCCAGCTCAGACAAAGGGGCCAACTATGGCTACACCTTC. Translation: CASSDKGANYGYTF.

This clonotype showed up many times. The CDR3 nucleotides read TGTGCCAGCAGCCCGAGAAGGAGACAGATGATCAATGAGCAGTTCTTC. It specifies CASSPRRRQMINEQFF. V and J are TRBV12-3 or TRBV12-4 and TRBJ2-1; tentatively, D is TRBD1 (5 bases). The CDR3 length is 16 residues. Trimming stripped 6 bases from V and 6 bases from J, with 21 bases between.

This clonotype was counted at least ten times. The chain combines TRBV15 with TRBJ1-5; 9 bases fit TRBD1. This CDR3 is 16 amino acids long. CDR1 is LNHNV, CDR2 YYDKDF, per germline (reference sequence). J lost 6 bases, V lost 0 bases, and 6 bases had no gene match. CDR3 sequence reads: CATSREDRGAGQPQHF. The CDR3 coding sequence is TGTGCCACCAGCAGAGAAGACAGGGGGGCGGGTCAGCCCCAGCATTTT.

This clonotype showed up many times. The chain is built from TRBV2 and TRBJ2-2, with D possibly TRBD1 on 5 matching bases. The CDR3 loop spans 14 amino acids. Deletions cut 6 bases from V and 3 bases from J, with 11 bases between. CDR1 and CDR2 (germline): SNHLY, FYNNEI. CDR3 protein: CASSAQGYTGELFF. The CDR3 coding sequence is TGTGCCAGCAGCGCCCAGGGTTACACCGGGGAGCTGTTTTTT.

In this sample, this clonotype turned up many times. V and J are TRBV28 and TRBJ2-7; D is unresolved. V shed 5 bases and J shed 4 bases, with 12 bases lying between them. Germline CDR1 is MDHEN and CDR2 is SYDVKM. The CDR3 is made up of 13 amino acids. CDR3 in DNA: TGTGCCAGCAGTGTAGAAACCCCTTACGAGCAGTACTTC. The encoded protein is CASSVETPYEQYF.

Many counts were recorded for this clonotype. The CDR3 coding sequence is TGTGCCAGCAGCATCTTAGGGACTACTCTCTCTCGGGGGCCCGGGGAGCTGTTTTTT. Residues: CASSILGTTLSRGPGELFF. This chain links TRBV11-2 with TRBJ2-2; D is perhaps TRBD2 (7 bases). The V end was cut by 5 bases, the J end by 6 bases, with 28 bases between. The CDR3 runs to 19 residues. Germline V lookup: CDR1 SGHAT, CDR2 FQNNGV.

This clonotype was observed at least ten times. This chain uses TRBV20-1 with TRBJ1-3; 8 nucleotides agree with TRBD1. With 0 bases clipped from V and 0 bases from J, the junction kept 10 bases outside the gene matches. This CDR3 is built from 18 residues. The V gene's germline CDR1 is DFQATT and CDR2 SNEGSKA (reference sequence). The CDR3 DNA reads TGCAGTGCTAGAGATTGGGGACAGGACTCCCTCTCTGGAAACACCATATATTTT. Its translation: CSARDWGQDSLSGNTIYF.

Many counts were recorded for this clonotype. The rearrangement links TRBV20-1 to TRBJ2-7; TRBD2 is a possible D gene (7 bases). CDR3 length equals 12 residues. From germline, CDR1 is DFQATT and CDR2 SNEGSKA (reference sequence). CDR3 in amino acids: CGLQGRVGEQYF. CDR3 DNA sequence: TGCGGGCTGCAGGGGAGGGTAGGGGAGCAGTACTTC.

This clonotype was seen repeatedly, ten times or more. The chain has TRBV7-9 and TRBJ1-1; possibly TRBD1 for D (5 bases). The CDR3 contains 15 residues. Germline CDR1 SEHNR, CDR2 FQNEAQ (reference sequence). Between the trimmed V and J ends, which lost 3 bases and 2 bases, there was a span of 13 bases. In DNA form, the CDR3 reads TGTGCCAGCAGCTTCCTAGGACATATTAACACTGAAGCTTTCTTT. Residues: CASSFLGHINTEAFF.